Sequencing of this T cell receptor beta chain was carried out in a study of blood T cells in healthy people across ages. Study findings and constraints: It was the long-lived donors that had more naive CD4+ cells and higher diversity than aged donors.

Trimming removed 1 base from V and 3 bases from J; junction bases left unmatched: 9. The V gene's germline CDR1 is LGHDT and CDR2 YNNKEL (reference sequence). The CDR3 is 17 amino acids. With regard to this clonotype: The target antigen is unknown.

Primed by a sample-barcoded 5' primer and a J-beta primer mix, a second PCR proceeded for about 7 to 11 cycles. TCRdb re-analysed the 5' RACE reads in MiXCR, keeping a single row per CDR3 protein. The sample consists of under 2 million distinct CDR3 sequences, almost 35% of them appearing once. The sequenced material came from blood. The chain is built from TRBV3-1 and TRBJ2-1, with 7 positions matching TRBD2. The clonotype originates from a woman in her twenties or thirties in good health. CDR3 nucleotides: TGTGCCAGCAGCCAAGGGTTCGCGGGGGACTACTACAATGAGCAGTTCTTC. Its protein product is CASSQGFAGDYYNEQFF.